What follows is one T cell receptor (beta chain) and its context. CD8 memory was a combination that joined CD45RO+ cells with CCR7-negative CD45RA+ TemRA cells. The junction had 12 bases not matched to a gene; V was cut back by 1 base and J by 4 bases. CDR1 is SGHVS and CDR2 is FNYEAQ in the germline V gene. The CDR3 runs 18 residues. Data came from immunoSEQ multiplex PCR; TCRdb stores just in-frame clones and leaves some out. The sample has some 380,000 clones, about 97% seen once; the top ten hold about 0.32%. This sample is drawn from a study of shared clonotypes between healthy human individuals. At the level of the study: Three plates were used per donor for CD4 naive, three for CD4 memory, two for CD8 naive and one for CD8 memory.

The chain carries TRBV7-6 and TRBJ2-7; 11 nucleotides align to TRBD2. The source of this sequence is a man aged 25 to 40 in good health. Sequenced input: memory CD8+ T cells sorted from blood. The subset here: CD45RO+ cells pooled with CCR7-negative TemRA cells. The CDR3 DNA reads as TGTGCCAGCAGCTTAGTCCCACTGAGCATAGCGGGAGGGTACGAGCAGTACTTC. It translates to CASSLVPLSIAGGYEQYF.